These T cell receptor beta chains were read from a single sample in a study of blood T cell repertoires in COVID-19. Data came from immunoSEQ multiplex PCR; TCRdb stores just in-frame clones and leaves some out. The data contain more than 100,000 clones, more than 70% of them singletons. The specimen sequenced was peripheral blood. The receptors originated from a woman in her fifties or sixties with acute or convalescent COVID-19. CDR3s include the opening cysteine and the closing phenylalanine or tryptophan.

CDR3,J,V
CATSRDRAYGYTF,TRBJ1-2,TRBV15
CSARGQGEAFF,TRBJ1-1,TRBV20-1
CASSKRLDQPQHF,TRBJ1-5,TRBV21-1
CASRLGAMANYGYTF,TRBJ1-2,TRBV2
CASSQAGGGDTQYF,TRBJ2-3,TRBV3-1/TRBV3-2
CASSPRARAAQPQHF,TRBJ1-5,TRBV14
CASGRAGTDTQYF,TRBJ2-3,TRBV3-1/TRBV3-2
CASSGTSGAETQYF,TRBJ2-5,TRBV5-1
CASSLFLPQETQYF,TRBJ2-5,TRBV5-1
CASSPRTSSTTDTQYF,TRBJ2-3,TRBV11-2
CASSYKGVANTGELFF,TRBJ2-2,TRBV6-5
CASSEGGSYNEQFF,TRBJ2-1,TRBV2
CASSQDPPLSGEKLFF,TRBJ1-4,TRBV14
CASRSSGEAAYEQYF,TRBJ2-7,TRBV5-4
CASSPSGGLTNEQFF,TRBJ2-1,TRBV28
CASSFQGLDTDTQYF,TRBJ2-3,TRBV28